Below are 18 T cell receptor beta chains sequenced from a single sample in a study of blood T cell repertoires in COVID-19 (dated by TCRdb to about 2020). The library was built by means of the immunoSEQ multiplex PCR assay. TCRdb mirrors the immuneACCESS table, restricted to in-frame sequences. Some clones are absent from its copies; in checked studies, under half trace to an unresolved V gene, and the reason for the others is unknown. The sample yields roughly 230,000 clones; approximately 92% were counted once. The ten top clones hold about 4.6% of the sample. Sequencing used peripheral blood. The receptors shown here come from a woman aged 40 to 55 who had recovered from COVID-19.

This clone was seen only a few times. The chain joins TRBV20-1 to TRBJ2-7, with 7 bases that match TRBD2. Germline CDR1 DFQATT, CDR2 SNEGSKA (reference sequence). Trimming took 3 bases from V and 1 from J; bases not matched to a gene: 9. The CDR3 sequence is 15 residues long. The CDR3 reads CSASPAGVRSYEQYF. CDR3 in DNA: TGCAGTGCTAGTCCCGCGGGGGTAAGGTCCTACGAGCAGTACTTC.

The chain has TRBV14 and TRBJ2-5, with 7 bases fitting TRBD2. The CDR3 has 13 residues. Unmatched junction bases numbered 9, after V lost 5 bases and J lost 9 bases. Germline CDR1 SGHDN, CDR2 FVKESK. The DNA of the CDR3 is TGTGCCAGCAGCAAAGGGGAGGGTCGGGCCCAGTACTTC. Its protein product is CASSKGEGRAQYF.

The J gene is TRBJ2-3, the V gene TRBV7-3; D is unclear. Germline loops: CDR1 SGHTA, CDR2 FQGTGA. The CDR3 contains 15 residues. V gave up 3 bases and J gave up 4 bases, with 14 bases separating them. Here the CDR3 reads CASSLELTGSDTQYF. The CDR3 DNA follows: TGTGCCAGCAGCTTGGAACTCACCGGGTCAGATACGCAGTATTTT.

A single count supports this clone. This chain links TRBV27 with TRBJ1-2, with a possible D match to TRBD1 (6 bases). This CDR3 contains 13 residues. V was cut by 6 bases and J by 8 bases, with 16 bases left in between. Per the germline V gene, CDR1 is MNHEY and CDR2 is SMNVEV (reference sequence). In DNA, the CDR3 is TGTGCCAGCAGAACTGGGGGCTTACAGGGCTACACCTTC. Encoded protein: CASRTGGLQGYTF.

The V gene is TRBV5-1, the J gene TRBJ2-7; no clear D gene. Per germline, CDR1 SGHRS and CDR2 YFSETQ. The CDR3 has 13 amino acids. Trimming took off 0 bases at V and 3 bases at J, with 7 bases between the two ends. In nucleotides, the CDR3 is TGCGCCAGCAGCTTGGGACACAGCTACGAGCAGTACTTC. This sequence encodes CASSLGHSYEQYF. The whole variable domain, filled in from reference TRBV5-1 and TRBJ2-7, reads KAGVTQTPRYLIKTRGQQVTLSCSPISGHRSVSWYQQTPGQGLQFLFEYFSETQRNKGNFPGRFSGRQFSNSRSEMNVSTLELGDSALYLCASSLGHSYEQYFGPGTRLTVT.

The V call is TRBV6-5, the J call TRBJ1-2, with D possibly being TRBD1 (6 bases). The ends were cut back, 6 bases at V and 3 bases at J, with 14 bases in the middle. The CDR3 runs to 14 residues. Germline-derived CDR1 and CDR2 are MNHEY and SVGAGI. Here the CDR3 reads CASRQNREYYGYTF. CDR3 nucleotide sequence: TGTGCCAGCAGGCAAAACAGGGAGTACTATGGCTACACCTTC.

This chain connects TRBV6-6 to TRBJ1-2; D call uncertain. With 10 bases removed from V and 8 bases from J, the gap between germline ends came to 17 bases. CDR1 and CDR2 (germline): MNHNY, SVGAGI (reference sequence). The CDR3 spans 12 residues. CDR3 amino acids: CATRLGSWGYTF. The DNA of the CDR3 is TGTGCCACACGATTGGGGAGTTGGGGCTACACCTTC.

This clone appeared once. This chain uses TRBV29-1 with TRBJ2-3; D gene uncertain. Between the trimmed V and J ends, which lost 4 bases and 6 bases, there was a span of 5 bases. The CDR3 is made up of 10 amino acids. Germline V gene lookup returns CDR1 SQVTM and CDR2 ANQGSEA. The CDR3 reads CSVAVDTQYF. The CDR3 coding sequence is TGCAGCGTTGCTGTGGATACGCAGTATTTT.

The table lists this clone with a few counts. CDR3 sequence: CASSRTPGQGTDTQYF. In DNA form, the CDR3 reads TGTGCCAGCAGCCGAACACCGGGACAGGGCACAGATACGCAGTATTTT. The chain recombines TRBV6-2 or TRBV6-3 with TRBJ2-3, with 8 bases identical to TRBD1. The CDR3 sequence is 16 residues long. The V segment lost 6 bases and the J segment 1 base; nucleotides outside the gene matches: 9. CDR1 is MNHEY and CDR2 is SVGEGT in the germline V gene.

The rearrangement joins TRBV30 to TRBJ2-3; D is undetermined. Between the trimmed V and J ends, which lost 0 bases and 4 bases, there was a span of 5 bases. CDR1 is GTSNPN, CDR2 SVGIG, per germline (reference sequence). The length of the CDR3 is 12 residues. CDR3 DNA sequence: TGTGCCTGGAGTGTTTGGCCAGATACGCAGTATTTT. Translated: CAWSVWPDTQYF.

Only a few counts were recorded for this clone. V usage is TRBV5-1 and J usage is TRBJ1-1; 8 bases line up with TRBD1. The CDR3 sequence is 13 residues long. Germline V gene lookup returns CDR1 SGHRS and CDR2 YFSETQ. Trimming cost V 4 bases and J 7 bases; bases outside gene matches: 6. CDR3 in DNA: TGCGCCAGCAGCCCCTCAGGGGGCGGTGAAGCTTTCTTT. This encodes CASSPSGGGEAFF.

V gene TRBV11-2 combines with J gene TRBJ1-2; a weak D match, TRBD1 (6 bases). The CDR3 extends over 14 amino acids. CDR1 is SGHAT and CDR2 is FQNNGV in the germline V gene. The V end lost 5 bases, the J end lost 8 bases, and 18 bases lay between the germline ends. The CDR3 coding sequence is TGTGCCAGCAGCGCCGAGACAGGCCCCGGAGGCTACACCTTC. This encodes CASSAETGPGGYTF.

V gene TRBV11-2 combines with J gene TRBJ2-7, with 7 nucleotides matching TRBD1. V lost 2 bases, J lost 5 bases, and 12 bases stayed unmatched. From germline, CDR1 is SGHAT and CDR2 FQNNGV. The CDR3 has 16 amino acids. The CDR3 coding sequence is TGTGCCAGCAGCTTACGGACAGGCACCTTTGCGGACGAGCAGTACTTC. Encoded protein: CASSLRTGTFADEQYF.

V usage is TRBV4-2 and J usage is TRBJ2-1, with 14 bases that match TRBD2. J gave up 5 bases and V 2 bases, and 5 bases lay outside the gene matches. The germline CDR1 and CDR2 sequences are LGHNA and YNFKEQ. CDR3 length: 17 residues. CDR3 sequence (DNA): TGTGCCAGCAGCCAACGACTAGCGGGGGGGCGGAACAATGAGCAGTTCTTC. This gives the protein CASSQRLAGGRNNEQFF.

The rearrangement links TRBV6-5 to TRBJ1-1; D is perhaps TRBD1 (6 bases). V was shortened by 6 bases and J by 5 bases, with 19 bases between the two germline ends. Germline CDR1 MNHEY, CDR2 SVGAGI. The length of the CDR3 is 15 residues. CDR3 nucleotides: TGTGCCAGCAGGGGGAAAACAGGGCTTGGGACTGAAGCTTTCTTT. It is translated as CASRGKTGLGTEAFF.

This chain connects TRBV5-1 to TRBJ2-5; 9 nucleotides match TRBD2. Germline V gives CDR1 SGHRS, CDR2 YFSETQ. The junction had 4 bases not matched to a gene; V was cut back by 0 bases and J by 4 bases. This CDR3 region has 15 residues. In DNA, the CDR3 is TGCGCCAGCAGCTTGGCGGGCGGGGGGGTAGAGACCCAGTACTTC. Residues: CASSLAGGGVETQYF.

The chain carries TRBV6-5 and TRBJ1-4; no clear D gene. V was shortened by 5 bases and J by 3 bases, with 13 bases between the two germline ends. This CDR3 is 15 amino acids long. Germline lookup yields CDR1 MNHEY and CDR2 SVGAGI. The CDR3: CASSPTHGSNEKLFF. The CDR3 DNA follows: TGTGCCAGCAGTCCCACCCACGGGTCTAATGAAAAACTGTTTTTT.

CDR3 bases: TGTGCCAGTAGCCAGCGCATAGTCCCTGAAGCTTTCTTT. It translates to CASSQRIVPEAFF. The rearrangement uses TRBV19 and TRBJ1-1; D is unclear. V shed 6 bases and J shed 6 bases, with 14 bases lying between them. The germline CDR1 and CDR2 sequences are LNHDA and SQIVND (reference sequence). This CDR3 has 13 amino acids.